The 27 T cell receptor beta chains in this list originate from one sample, sequenced in a study of shared clonotypes between healthy human individuals. Clones were read by immunoSEQ multiplex PCR, and TCRdb kept only the in-frame ones, dropping some. This table has just over 2,000,000 clones, over 85% appearing once. Material: naive CD4+ T cells sorted from blood. Subset here: CD45RA+ positively selected. These receptors all come from a man aged 18 to 29 in good health.

The chain carries TRBV6-5 and TRBJ2-1; 7 bases map to TRBD2. Germline lookup yields CDR1 MNHEY and CDR2 SVGAGI. This CDR3 is built from 15 residues. The J segment lost 3 bases and the V segment lost 2 bases, leaving 4 bases of the junction unmatched. The CDR3 DNA reads TGTGCCAGCAGTTACCCCGGGAGGAGCTACAATGAGCAGTTCTTC. Translating it yields CASSYPGRSYNEQFF.

V gene TRBV25-1 combines with J gene TRBJ2-3; D gene uncertain. V lost 3 bases and J lost 0, with 13 bases in between. The CDR3 totals 16 residues. Per the germline V gene, CDR1 is MGHDK and CDR2 is SYGVNS. The CDR3 DNA reads as TGTGCCAGCAGTGATCAAGACCCTGCTAGCACAGATACGCAGTATTTT. Encoded protein: CASSDQDPASTDTQYF.

V and J are TRBV19 and TRBJ1-1, with D possibly matching TRBD1 (6 bases). This CDR3 is 14 amino acids long. Germline V gene lookup returns CDR1 LNHDA and CDR2 SQIVND (reference sequence). Trimming shortened V by 5 bases and J by 6 bases, and 16 bases separated the two germline ends. The CDR3 nucleotides are TGTGCCAGTAGTGATCGGGGGGCTTTTGCTGAAGCTTTCTTT. It codes for CASSDRGAFAEAFF.

This chain connects TRBV7-9 to TRBJ1-3; TRBD1 matches 7 bases. The CDR3 covers 18 residues. Looked up from germline, CDR1 is SEHNR and CDR2 is FQNEAQ (reference sequence). The V segment lost 5 bases and the J segment 0 bases; nucleotides outside the gene matches: 13. DNA for the CDR3: TGTGCCAGCAGCCCCTCGCCGGGACAGTCTGACTCTGGAAACACCATATATTTT. This codes for CASSPSPGQSDSGNTIYF.

The CDR3 DNA sequence: TGTGCCAGCAGCCGAGGGGGGAAGGATGAAAAACTGTTTTTT. This gives the protein CASSRGGKDEKLFF. V is TRBV7-9 and J is TRBJ1-4, with a tentative D call TRBD1 (6 bases). The CDR3 is 14 amino acids. V was trimmed by 5 bases and J by 6 bases, leaving 13 bases between them. Germline CDR1 SEHNR, CDR2 FQNEAQ (reference sequence).

V usage is TRBV5-8 and J usage is TRBJ2-5; D perhaps matches TRBD1 (5 bases). V was pared by 2 bases and J by 0 bases, with 14 bases between. This CDR3 contains 16 residues. Germline lookup yields CDR1 SGHTS and CDR2 YDEGEE. CDR3 region: CASSFVLTAYQETQYF. In nucleotides, the CDR3 is TGTGCCAGCAGCTTTGTACTGACAGCGTACCAAGAGACCCAGTACTTC.

CDR3 in amino acids: CAWSVKLGGQGGYF. CDR3 DNA sequence: TGTGCCTGGAGTGTAAAATTGGGGGGACAGGGTGGATATTTT. This chain joins TRBV30 and TRBJ2-3, with 9 bases fitting TRBD1. Germline CDR1 GTSNPN, CDR2 SVGIG (reference sequence). V lost 0 bases and J lost 15; bases outside the gene matches: 13. The CDR3 totals 14 residues.

The chain recombines TRBV10-3 with TRBJ2-1; possibly TRBD1 for D (5 bases). Trimming removed 8 bases from V and 8 bases from J, with 19 bases in between. Germline V gives CDR1 ENHRY, CDR2 SYGVKD. CDR3 size: 14 residues. The CDR3 loop is CAISVGPFVDEQFF. As DNA, the CDR3 is TGTGCCATCTCAGTGGGGCCGTTCGTCGATGAGCAGTTCTTC.

The rearrangement joins TRBV11-2 to TRBJ1-1, with 7 nucleotides matching TRBD1. This CDR3 comprises 13 residues. Germline V gene sequence: CDR1 SGHAT, CDR2 FQNNGV. After removal of 5 bases from V and 4 bases from J, the junction contained 4 bases not matched to a gene. CDR3 nucleotides: TGTGCCAGCAGCGAACACAGGGGCACTGAAGCTTTCTTT. Amino acid sequence: CASSEHRGTEAFF.

DNA for the CDR3: TGCGCCAGCAGTGCTGATCCGGATTCACCCCTCCACTTT. Its protein is CASSADPDSPLHF. J is TRBJ1-6 and V is TRBV10-1, with D unresolved. Per the germline V gene, CDR1 is WNHNN and CDR2 is SYGVQD (reference sequence). Trimming pared 4 bases from V and 8 bases from J, leaving 9 bases between. The CDR3 consists of 13 residues.

The rearrangement uses TRBV29-1 and TRBJ2-1, with D perhaps TRBD2 (7 bases). This CDR3 comprises 12 residues. The V gene's germline CDR1 is SQVTM and CDR2 ANQGSEA. The CDR3 is CIGGTTTNEQFF. CDR3 bases: TGCATCGGGGGGACAACAACTAATGAGCAGTTCTTC.

The genes are TRBV10-3 and TRBJ2-1; tentative D call: TRBD1 (5 bases). Germline-derived CDR1 and CDR2 are ENHRY and SYGVKD. This CDR3 has 12 residues. V was shortened by 11 bases and J by 6 bases, with 14 bases between the two germline ends. The CDR3 DNA reads TGTGCCTCTAGGACACAGACCAATGAGCAGTTCTTC. It yields the protein CASRTQTNEQFF.

V and J are TRBV7-2 and TRBJ2-5; D possibly corresponds to TRBD2 (7 bases). Trimming pared 6 bases from V and 8 bases from J, leaving 16 bases between. The CDR3 has 13 residues. From germline, CDR1 is SGHTA and CDR2 FQGNSA. CDR3 sequence (DNA): TGTGCCAGCAGAGGGGCGGGGGCGATCACCCAGTACTTC. Translated: CASRGAGAITQYF.

The gene calls are TRBV11-2 and TRBJ2-1; 9 bases fit TRBD1. The ends lost 5 bases at V and 3 bases at J; junction bases unmatched: 5. This CDR3 region has 15 residues. The V gene's germline CDR1 is SGHAT and CDR2 FQNNGV. In DNA, the CDR3 is TGTGCCAGCAGCGCTAGACAGGGGGACTACAATGAGCAGTTCTTC. Its translation is CASSARQGDYNEQFF.

The chain joins TRBV25-1 to TRBJ2-7; TRBD1 matches at 9 bases. The CDR3 has 16 residues. V shed 0 bases and J 3 bases; nucleotides not matched to a gene: 6. CDR1 is MGHDK and CDR2 is SYGVNS in the germline V gene. The CDR3 DNA is TGTGCCAGCAGTGAATATTCCGGGACAGGGTTCTACGAGCAGTACTTC. Amino acids: CASSEYSGTGFYEQYF.

V and J are TRBV18 and TRBJ1-3; D is unresolved. V shed 0 bases and J shed 5 bases, with 20 bases lying between them. Germline-derived CDR1 and CDR2 are KGHSH and LQKENI. The CDR3 runs 18 residues. CDR3 loop: CASSPPLAGKTDRNTIYF. The CDR3 DNA is TGTGCCAGCTCACCACCTTTGGCCGGGAAGACTGACCGAAACACCATATATTTT. Supplemented by reference TRBV18 and TRBJ1-3, the full variable domain reads NAGVMQNPRHLVRRRGQEARLRCSPMKGHSHVYWYRQLPEEGLKFMVYLQKENIIDESGMPKERFSAEFPKEGPSILRIQQVVRGDSAAYFCASSPPLAGKTDRNTIYFGEGSWLTVV.

The chain is built from TRBV7-9 and TRBJ1-3; no definite D call. V lost 1 base, J lost 3 bases, and 19 bases lay in between. The CDR3 loop spans 18 amino acids. Germline V gene sequence: CDR1 SEHNR, CDR2 FQNEAQ (reference sequence). The CDR3 loop reads CASSLGPDSRAGGNTIYF. The CDR3 bases are TGTGCCAGCAGCTTAGGGCCAGACTCCCGGGCGGGTGGAAACACCATATATTTT.

The chain uses TRBV15 and TRBJ2-7; D perhaps matches TRBD2 (7 bases). Trimming pared 5 bases from V and 3 bases from J, leaving 23 bases between. CDR1 is LNHNV, CDR2 YYDKDF, per germline (reference sequence). The CDR3 contains 17 residues. CDR3 sequence: CATSPRGGGGRIYEQYF. The CDR3 DNA sequence: TGTGCCACCAGCCCTAGAGGGGGAGGGGGAAGGATCTACGAGCAGTACTTC.

The chain joins TRBV29-1 to TRBJ2-3, with D unresolved. The germline V gene encodes CDR1 SQVTM and CDR2 ANQGSEA. The V end lost 8 bases, the J end lost 2 bases, and 11 bases lay between the germline ends. The CDR3 covers 12 residues. The CDR3 coding sequence is TGCAGCAACACAAGGGTCACAGATACGCAGTATTTT. This translates into CSNTRVTDTQYF.

The genes are TRBV2 and TRBJ2-7; D gene uncertain. This CDR3 has 14 residues. CDR1 and CDR2 (germline): SNHLY, FYNNEI. V dropped 6 bases and J dropped 4 bases, with 16 bases sitting between them. The CDR3 coding sequence is TGTGCCAGCAGGAGGCTGAGCTCAAGATACGAGCAGTACTTC. It codes for CASRRLSSRYEQYF.

V usage is TRBV4-1 and J usage is TRBJ2-2, with D possibly TRBD2 on 7 matching bases. The CDR3 has 15 residues. In germline, CDR1 is MGHRA, CDR2 YSYEKL. Trimming took off 5 bases at V and 4 bases at J, with 14 bases between the two ends. CDR3 in DNA: TGCGCCAGCAGCAGAGGGGGGGCGCCCACCGGGGAGCTGTTTTTT. Its translation is CASSRGGAPTGELFF.

J is TRBJ2-1 and V is TRBV7-2; 10 bases agree with TRBD1. The CDR3 extends over 15 amino acids. V was clipped by 4 bases and J by 12 bases; unmatched bases: 12. Germline-derived CDR1 and CDR2 are SGHTA and FQGNSA. The CDR3 DNA is TGTGCCAGCAGCTCCTATAACAAAGGACAGGGGGGGCAGTTCTTC. Its protein is CASSSYNKGQGGQFF.

The V gene is TRBV4-2, the J gene TRBJ2-5; TRBD1 agrees at 9 bases. Germline CDR1 LGHNA, CDR2 YNFKEQ. CDR3 length equals 17 residues. V lost 1 base and J lost 5; bases outside the gene matches: 11. In DNA, the CDR3 is TGTGCCAGCAGCCAAGTACCGGGACAGGGTAGAGGGGAGACCCAGTACTTC. This encodes CASSQVPGQGRGETQYF.

The chain has TRBV5-4 and TRBJ1-4; no reliable D call. Trimming stripped 4 bases from V and 8 bases from J, with 15 bases between. CDR1 is SGHNT, CDR2 YYREEE, per germline (reference sequence). There are 14 residues in the CDR3. Written as DNA, the CDR3 is TGTGCCAGCAGCACCGGGCTGGCGGGGGAAAAACTGTTTTTT. Protein product: CASSTGLAGEKLFF.

CDR3 sequence (DNA): TGCGCCAGCAGCCAAGCGTTCCCAGAGACCCAGTACTTC. Protein product: CASSQAFPETQYF. The rearrangement joins TRBV4-1 to TRBJ2-5; D remains unclear. Germline CDR1 MGHRA, CDR2 YSYEKL. The CDR3 loop spans 13 amino acids. V lost 1 base to trimming and J lost 4 bases, with 7 bases between them.

Regarding this clone: The sample contains more than one DNA sequence encoding this CDR3. This chain's CDR3 is CASSLESTGYGYTF. The CDR3 DNA reads as TGCGCCAGCAGCTTGGAATCGACTGGCTATGGCTACACCTTC. The chain employs TRBV5-1 and TRBJ1-2; the D is unclear. Trimming left V 0 bases short and J 4 bases short, with 10 bases between. In germline, CDR1 is SGHRS, CDR2 YFSETQ. This CDR3 is built from 14 residues. The entire variable domain, with the rest obtained from reference TRBV5-1 and TRBJ1-2, is as follows: KAGVTQTPRYLIKTRGQQVTLSCSPISGHRSVSWYQQTPGQGLQFLFEYFSETQRNKGNFPGRFSGRQFSNSRSEMNVSTLELGDSALYLCASSLESTGYGYTFGSGTRLTVV.

This chain links TRBV18 with TRBJ1-2, with TRBD1 matching 7 bases. The V segment lost 1 base and the J segment 4 bases; nucleotides outside the gene matches: 6. The CDR3 extends over 15 amino acids. Germline CDR1 and CDR2: KGHSH and LQKENI. CDR3 DNA: TGTGCCAGCTCACCACTAGAGGGGGCGACCTATGGCTACACCTTC. It is translated as CASSPLEGATYGYTF.